This T cell receptor (beta chain) originates from a study of blood T cell repertoires in COVID-19. Using immunoSEQ multiplex PCR, the repertoire was profiled, and TCRdb retains in-frame clones only, with some absent. This sample yields around 140,000 clones, of which approximately 90% are seen a single time; around 19% belongs to the top ten. This clone appeared once. An end of the junction differs from the germline gene, which may be a read error. In germline, CDR1 is MNHEY, CDR2 SMNVEV (reference sequence). The CDR3 consists of 18 residues. V is TRBV27 and J is TRBJ1-2; tentatively, D is TRBD1 (5 bases). This clonotype was sampled from a man in his forties or fifties with active or convalescent COVID-19. Sequenced material: peripheral blood. CDR3 protein: CASSISRPRGTGYYGYTF. CDR3 nucleotide sequence: TGTGCCAGCAGTATATCCCGCCCTCGGGGGACGGGTTACTATGGCTACACCTTC.